The 14 T cell receptor beta chains below were found in one sample sequenced in a study of blood T cell repertoires in COVID-19. Here immunoSEQ multiplex PCR was the method, and the copy in TCRdb shows in-frame clones only, minus some. The sample has about 90,000 clones, 86% seen once. Sequencing was performed on peripheral blood. These TCRs come from a man at least 80 years old with active or convalescent COVID-19.

The rearrangement links TRBV7-8 to TRBJ1-1; D gene ambiguous. With 5 bases removed from V and 0 bases from J, the gap between germline ends came to 10 bases. CDR1 and CDR2 from the germline V gene are SGHVS and FQNEAQ. This CDR3 is built from 14 residues. In nucleotides, the CDR3 is TGTGCCAGCAGCCTAAGAGGGCTGAACACTGAAGCTTTCTTT. Its protein product is CASSLRGLNTEAFF.

The chain combines TRBV6-2 or TRBV6-3 with TRBJ2-1; 8 nucleotides agree with TRBD2. Trimming took 2 bases from V and 5 from J; bases not matched to a gene: 5. Germline V gives CDR1 MNHEY, CDR2 SVGEGT. The CDR3 length is 15 residues. CDR3: CASSYVAGGHNEQFF. The DNA of the CDR3 is TGTGCCAGCAGTTACGTGGCGGGAGGCCACAATGAGCAGTTCTTC.

V is TRBV6-5 and J is TRBJ1-6; D is possibly TRBD1 (5 bases). In germline, CDR1 is MNHEY, CDR2 SVGAGI. CDR3 length: 14 residues. V dropped 6 bases and J dropped 7 bases, with 13 bases sitting between them. CDR3 in amino acids: CASRDMIGNSPLHF. Written as DNA, the CDR3 is TGTGCCAGCAGGGACATGATAGGGAATTCACCCCTCCACTTT.

This chain joins TRBV5-1 and TRBJ2-7, with 7 bases lining up with TRBD1. This CDR3 is 16 amino acids long. Germline assignment: CDR1 SGHRS and CDR2 YFSETQ. J was trimmed by 2 bases and V by 2 bases; bases with no gene match: 10. CDR3 bases: TGCGCCAGCAGCTTAACGGATCGGACAGGAACCTACGAGCAGTACTTC. It codes for CASSLTDRTGTYEQYF. Filled out from reference TRBV5-1 and TRBJ2-7, the complete variable domain reads KAGVTQTPRYLIKTRGQQVTLSCSPISGHRSVSWYQQTPGQGLQFLFEYFSETQRNKGNFPGRFSGRQFSNSRSEMNVSTLELGDSALYLCASSLTDRTGTYEQYFGPGTRLTVT.

The chain uses TRBV6-5 and TRBJ2-5; D possibly corresponds to TRBD1 (5 bases). The CDR3 runs to 13 residues. The V gene lost 4 bases and the J gene lost 3 bases, with 9 bases spanning the gap. The V gene's germline CDR1 is MNHEY and CDR2 SVGAGI. This CDR3 is CASSFLTEETQYF. CDR3 nucleotide sequence: TGTGCCAGCAGTTTCCTGACAGAAGAGACCCAGTACTTC.

In this sample, this clone turned up a few times. The V and J genes are TRBV28 and TRBJ1-2, with a tentative D call TRBD1 (5 bases). Germline V CDR1 and CDR2: MDHEN, SYDVKM. Trimming removed 3 bases from V and 7 bases from J, with 6 bases in between. The CDR3 sequence is 11 residues long. The CDR3, as DNA: TGTGCCAGCAGTTTTGACAGTGGCTACACCTTC. This sequence encodes CASSFDSGYTF.

This sequence joins TRBV7-2 and TRBJ1-1; D is unresolved. The germline V gene has CDR1 SGHTA and CDR2 FQGNSA. The germline V and J ends were trimmed by 5 bases and 5 bases, with 12 bases remaining between them. The CDR3 covers 13 residues. CDR3 residues: CASSIYRGTEAFF. CDR3 nucleotides: TGTGCCAGCAGCATATACAGAGGGACTGAAGCTTTCTTT.

The genes are TRBV4-3 and TRBJ2-1, with TRBD2 matching 13 bases. The trim removed 1 base at V and 9 bases at J, leaving 9 bases unmatched. CDR1 and CDR2 (germline): LGHNA, YSLEER. The CDR3 sequence is 17 residues long. CDR3 amino acids: CASSQGTSGSLGGEQFF. CDR3 nucleotide sequence: TGCGCCAGCAGCCAAGGGACTAGCGGGAGTTTGGGGGGTGAGCAGTTCTTC.

The V gene is TRBV11-2, the J gene TRBJ2-2; the D gene is possibly TRBD2 (6 bases). Germline CDR1 SGHAT, CDR2 FQNNGV. The ends were cut back, 0 bases at V and 7 bases at J, with 12 bases in the middle. CDR3 size: 15 residues. The CDR3 reads CASSLDPGVGGELFF. CDR3 sequence (DNA): TGTGCCAGCAGCTTAGACCCGGGAGTTGGCGGGGAGCTGTTTTTT.

The chain couples TRBV19 to TRBJ2-3, with TRBD1 matching over 10 bases. The CDR3 totals 13 residues. Germline loops: CDR1 LNHDA, CDR2 SQIVND (reference sequence). The V segment lost 9 bases and the J segment 4 bases; nucleotides outside the gene matches: 4. CDR3 DNA: TGTGCCAGCGGGACAGGGGTCTCAGATACGCAGTATTTT. Translated: CASGTGVSDTQYF.

The gene calls are TRBV2 and TRBJ1-4; TRBD1 might be the D (5 bases). V shed 5 bases and J shed 11 bases, with 15 bases lying between them. CDR1 SNHLY and CDR2 FYNNEI come from the germline V gene. The CDR3 sequence is 13 residues long. CDR3 sequence: CASSTGGGEKLFF. The CDR3 nucleotides are TGTGCCAGCAGTACCGGGGGAGGAGAGAAACTGTTTTTT.

The genes are TRBV29-1 and TRBJ2-1, with D tentatively TRBD2 (5 bases). Germline V gene lookup returns CDR1 SQVTM and CDR2 ANQGSEA. Trimming left V 3 bases short and J 6 bases short, with 15 bases between. The CDR3 is 14 amino acids. CDR3 amino acids: CSVERASLGNEQFF. DNA for the CDR3: TGCAGCGTTGAGAGGGCTAGCTTGGGCAATGAGCAGTTCTTC.

This chain uses TRBV24-1 with TRBJ1-5; TRBD1 matches at 8 bases. This CDR3 contains 14 residues. CDR1 and CDR2 (germline): KGHDR, SFDVKD. The ends lost 8 bases at V and 7 bases at J; junction bases unmatched: 9. The CDR3 region has the DNA TGTGCCACCAACCGGACAGGGTGGGGACAGCCCCAGCATTTT. Translated, it gives CATNRTGWGQPQHF.

The chain recombines TRBV5-5 with TRBJ2-7; 14 bases align to TRBD2. This CDR3 spans 14 amino acids. The ends lost 5 bases at V and 7 bases at J; junction bases unmatched: 5. Germline values: CDR1 SGHKS, CDR2 YYEKEE (reference sequence). This CDR3 is CASSARTSGREQYF. CDR3 coding DNA: TGTGCCAGCAGTGCGCGGACTAGCGGGAGGGAGCAGTACTTC.